This TCR beta chain was observed in a study of T cell responses to AZD1222 COVID-19 vaccine. In regard to this clone: Its antigen is unknown.

V was pared by 0 bases and J by 4 bases, with 14 bases of the junction left unmatched. CDR1 is LGHNA, CDR2 YSLEER, per germline. This CDR3 has 19 amino acids. Profiling relied on immunoSEQ multiplex PCR, and the TCRdb table lists in-frame clones only, not all of them. Of 150,000 to 200,000 clones in the sample, 80% to 95% were seen once. Study-level results: Baseline antibody screening turned up just a handful of seropositive AZD1222 recipients. Targeting of unmutated variant regions was reportedly seen in nearly half of spike-specific TCRs.

The chain recombines TRBV4-3 with TRBJ2-1, with 8 nucleotides matching TRBD2. The source is an adult who received the AZD1222 COVID-19 vaccine. Source: peripheral blood, taken 28 days after the second AZD1222 dose. The CDR3 DNA reads TGCGCCAGCAGCCAAGACAATATCCGGGGGGGCCGCGTGTACAATGAGCAGTTCTTC. Protein: CASSQDNIRGGRVYNEQFF.